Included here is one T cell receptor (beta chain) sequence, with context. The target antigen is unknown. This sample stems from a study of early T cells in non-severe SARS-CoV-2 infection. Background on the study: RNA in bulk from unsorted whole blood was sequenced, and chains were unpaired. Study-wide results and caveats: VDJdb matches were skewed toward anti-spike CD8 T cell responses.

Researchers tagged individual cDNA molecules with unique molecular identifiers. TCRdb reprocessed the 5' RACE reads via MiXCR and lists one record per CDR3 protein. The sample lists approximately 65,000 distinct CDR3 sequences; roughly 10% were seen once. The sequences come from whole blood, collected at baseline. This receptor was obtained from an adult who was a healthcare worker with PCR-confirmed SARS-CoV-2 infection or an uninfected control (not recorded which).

The CDR3 spells CASSSSGARKNIQYF. For the CDR3, the DNA is TGTGCCAGCAGTTCCTCAGGGGCGCGCAAAAACATTCAGTACTTC. The rearrangement uses TRBV6-6 and TRBJ2-4, with D possibly matching TRBD1 (6 bases). Germline lookup yields CDR1 MNHNY and CDR2 SVGAGI (reference sequence). Trimming shortened V by 4 bases and J by 3 bases, and 13 bases separated the two germline ends. The CDR3 has 15 residues.